The entry below describes one T cell receptor (beta chain). This CDR3 has 16 amino acids. V was clipped by 5 bases and J by 4 bases; unmatched bases: 12. Looked up from germline, CDR1 is MRHNA and CDR2 is SNTAGT. As processed by the authors: Amplified reference gene primers provided the basis for estimating nucleated cell counts. Profiled with immunoSEQ multiplex PCR; TCRdb holds only in-frame clones, not every one. V and J calls and clone size are given by that table; D and trimming were obtained from the DNA. Altogether 200,000 to 300,000 clones are present, approximately 90% being singletons, with the ten largest covering roughly 3.7%. This sample was taken from a study of blood T cell repertoires in COVID-19. Overall study context: PBMCs, B-cell-depleted T cells, or T cells were the source of the cDNA or gDNA that made up the material.

The material sequenced was peripheral blood. The receptor comes from a woman in her thirties or forties with acute or convalescent COVID-19. This chain links TRBV6-4 with TRBJ2-3, with 7 bases lining up with TRBD1. CDR3: CASSHQGDSGADTQYF. CDR3 DNA: TGTGCCAGCAGTCACCAAGGGGACAGCGGCGCAGATACGCAGTATTTT.